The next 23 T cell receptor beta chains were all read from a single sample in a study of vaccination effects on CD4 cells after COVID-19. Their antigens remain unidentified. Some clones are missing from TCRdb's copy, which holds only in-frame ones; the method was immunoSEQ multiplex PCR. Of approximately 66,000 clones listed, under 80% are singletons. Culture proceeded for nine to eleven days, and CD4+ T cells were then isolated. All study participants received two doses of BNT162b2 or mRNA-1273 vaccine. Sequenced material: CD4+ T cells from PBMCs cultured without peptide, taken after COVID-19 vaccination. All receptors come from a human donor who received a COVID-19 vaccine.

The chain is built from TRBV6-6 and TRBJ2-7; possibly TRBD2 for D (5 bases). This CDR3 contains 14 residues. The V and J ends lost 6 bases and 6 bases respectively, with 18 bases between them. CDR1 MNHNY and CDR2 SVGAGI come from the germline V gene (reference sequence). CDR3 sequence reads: CASRLRDTGLEQYV. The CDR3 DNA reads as TGTGCCAGCAGACTCCGGGATACGGGTCTCGAGCAGTACGTC.

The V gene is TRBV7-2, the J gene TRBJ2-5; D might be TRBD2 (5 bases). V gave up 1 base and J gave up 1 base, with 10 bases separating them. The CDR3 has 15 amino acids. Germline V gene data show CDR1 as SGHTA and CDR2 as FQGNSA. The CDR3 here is CASSLGRVRQETQYF. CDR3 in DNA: TGTGCCAGCAGCTTAGGGCGGGTACGCCAAGAGACCCAGTACTTC.

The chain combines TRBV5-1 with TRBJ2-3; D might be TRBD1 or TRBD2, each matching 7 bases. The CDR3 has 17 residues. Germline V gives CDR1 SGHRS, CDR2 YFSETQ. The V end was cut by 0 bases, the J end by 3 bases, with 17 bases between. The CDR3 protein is CASSLADRVGGTDTQYF. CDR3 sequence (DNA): TGCGCCAGCAGCTTGGCCGACAGGGTGGGGGGGACAGATACGCAGTATTTT.

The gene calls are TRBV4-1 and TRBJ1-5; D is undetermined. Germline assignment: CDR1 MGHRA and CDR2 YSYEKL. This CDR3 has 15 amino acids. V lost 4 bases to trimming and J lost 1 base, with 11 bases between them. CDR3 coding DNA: TGCGCCAGCAGCCCGGGGATCGCCAGCAATCAGCCCCAGCATTTT. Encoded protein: CASSPGIASNQPQHF.

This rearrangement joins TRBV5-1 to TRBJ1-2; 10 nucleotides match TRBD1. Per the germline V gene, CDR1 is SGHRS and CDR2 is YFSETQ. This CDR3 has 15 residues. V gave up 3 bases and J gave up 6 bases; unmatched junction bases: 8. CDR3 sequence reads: CASSSTPGTGDGYTF. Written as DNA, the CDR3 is TGCGCCAGCAGCTCTACCCCCGGGACAGGGGATGGCTACACCTTC.

CDR3 DNA sequence: TGCGCCAGCAGCCAAGTTATTATTAGACCGACTCCGCGCTATGGCTACACCTTC. It codes for CASSQVIIRPTPRYGYTF. This chain joins TRBV4-1 and TRBJ1-2; the D is unclear. V was shortened by 1 base and J by 4 bases, with 22 bases between the two germline ends. The CDR3 is made up of 18 amino acids. Germline V gene lookup returns CDR1 MGHRA and CDR2 YSYEKL.

In DNA form, the CDR3 reads TGTGCCAGTAGCCGACAGCGAGCTAGCACAGATACGCAGTATTTT. It specifies CASSRQRASTDTQYF. The genes are TRBV19 and TRBJ2-3; TRBD1 might be the D (5 bases). The CDR3 contains 15 residues. Germline V gene lookup returns CDR1 LNHDA and CDR2 SQIVND (reference sequence). V was clipped by 6 bases and J by 0 bases, with 13 bases between them.

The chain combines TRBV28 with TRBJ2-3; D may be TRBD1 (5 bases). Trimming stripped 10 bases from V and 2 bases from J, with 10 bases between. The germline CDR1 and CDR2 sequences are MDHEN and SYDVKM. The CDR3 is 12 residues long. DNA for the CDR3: TGTGCCACTGGGGCGGACACAGATACGCAGTATTTT. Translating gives CATGADTDTQYF.

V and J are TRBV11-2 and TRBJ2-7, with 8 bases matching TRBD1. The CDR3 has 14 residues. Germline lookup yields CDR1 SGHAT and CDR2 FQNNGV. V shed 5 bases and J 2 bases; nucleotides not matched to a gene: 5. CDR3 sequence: CASSAAGGPYEQYV. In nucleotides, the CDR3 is TGTGCCAGCAGCGCCGCAGGGGGCCCCTACGAGCAGTACGTC.

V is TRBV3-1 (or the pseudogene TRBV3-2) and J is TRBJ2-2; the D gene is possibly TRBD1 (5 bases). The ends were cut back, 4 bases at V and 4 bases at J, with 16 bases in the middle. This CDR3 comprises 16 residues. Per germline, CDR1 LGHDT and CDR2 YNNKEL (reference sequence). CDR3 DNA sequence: TGTGCCAGCAGCCCGCCCGGACAACGAGGCACCGGGGAGCTGTTTTTT. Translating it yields CASSPPGQRGTGELFF.

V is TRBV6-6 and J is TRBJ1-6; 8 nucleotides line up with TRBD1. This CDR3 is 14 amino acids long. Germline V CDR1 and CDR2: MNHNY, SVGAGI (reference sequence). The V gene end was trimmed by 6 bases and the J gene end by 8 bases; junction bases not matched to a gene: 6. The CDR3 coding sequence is TGTGCCAGCAGGACTGGACAGGGAGATTCACCCCTCCACTTT. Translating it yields CASRTGQGDSPLHF.

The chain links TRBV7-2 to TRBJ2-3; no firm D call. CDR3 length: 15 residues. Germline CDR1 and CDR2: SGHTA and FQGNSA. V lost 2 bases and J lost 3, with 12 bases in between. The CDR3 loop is CASSLRVGRTDTQYF. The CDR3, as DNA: TGTGCCAGCAGCTTAAGGGTAGGACGGACAGATACGCAGTATTTT.

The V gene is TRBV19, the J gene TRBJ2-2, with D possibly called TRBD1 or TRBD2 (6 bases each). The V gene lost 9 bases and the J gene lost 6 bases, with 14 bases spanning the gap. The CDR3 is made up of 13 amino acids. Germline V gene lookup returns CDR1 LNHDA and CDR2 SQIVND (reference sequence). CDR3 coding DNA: TGTGCCAGGCCCCCGGGGGCGCCCGGGGAGCTGTTTTTT. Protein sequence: CARPPGAPGELFF.

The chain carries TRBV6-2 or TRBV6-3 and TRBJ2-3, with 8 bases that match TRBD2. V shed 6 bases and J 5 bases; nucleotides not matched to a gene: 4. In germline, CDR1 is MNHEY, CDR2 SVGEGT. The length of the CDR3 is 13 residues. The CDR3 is CASSPGREDTQYF. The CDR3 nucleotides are TGTGCCAGCAGCCCCGGGAGGGAAGATACGCAGTATTTT.

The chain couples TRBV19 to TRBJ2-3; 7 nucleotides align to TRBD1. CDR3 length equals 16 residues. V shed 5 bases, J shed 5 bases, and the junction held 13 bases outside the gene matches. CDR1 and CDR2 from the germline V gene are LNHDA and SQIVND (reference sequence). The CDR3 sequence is CASSYLPGQMGDTQYF. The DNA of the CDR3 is TGTGCCAGTAGTTACCTACCGGGACAGATGGGAGATACGCAGTATTTT.

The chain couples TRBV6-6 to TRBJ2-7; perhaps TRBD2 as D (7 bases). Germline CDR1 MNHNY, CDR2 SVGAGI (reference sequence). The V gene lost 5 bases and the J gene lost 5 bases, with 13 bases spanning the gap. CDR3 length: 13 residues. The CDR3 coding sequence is TGTGCCAGCAGTCCCCCGGGGGGCGACGAGCAGTACGTC. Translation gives CASSPPGGDEQYV.

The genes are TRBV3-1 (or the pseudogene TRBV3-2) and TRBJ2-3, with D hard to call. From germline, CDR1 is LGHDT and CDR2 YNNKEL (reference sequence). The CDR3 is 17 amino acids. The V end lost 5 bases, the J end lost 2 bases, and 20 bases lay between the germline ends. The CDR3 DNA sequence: TGTGCCAGCAGCTCAATGGCACACCCCTATAACACAGATACGCAGTATTTT. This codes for CASSSMAHPYNTDTQYF.

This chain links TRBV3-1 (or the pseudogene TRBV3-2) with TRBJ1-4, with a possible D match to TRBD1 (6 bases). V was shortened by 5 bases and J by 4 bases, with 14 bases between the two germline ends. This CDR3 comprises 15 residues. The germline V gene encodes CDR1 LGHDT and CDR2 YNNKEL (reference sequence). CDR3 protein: CASSEGGRDNEKLFF. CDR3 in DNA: TGTGCCAGCAGCGAAGGGGGACGGGATAATGAAAAACTGTTTTTT.

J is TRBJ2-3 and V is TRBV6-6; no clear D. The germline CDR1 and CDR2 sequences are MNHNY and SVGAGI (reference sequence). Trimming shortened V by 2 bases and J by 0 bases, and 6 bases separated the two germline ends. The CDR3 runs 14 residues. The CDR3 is CASSYAASTDTQYF. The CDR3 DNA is TGTGCCAGCAGTTACGCCGCTAGCACAGATACGCAGTATTTT.

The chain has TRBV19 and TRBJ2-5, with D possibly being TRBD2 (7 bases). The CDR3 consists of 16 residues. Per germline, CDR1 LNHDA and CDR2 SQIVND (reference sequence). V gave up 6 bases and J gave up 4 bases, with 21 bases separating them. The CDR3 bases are TGTGCCAGTAGCTTGGTGGGGGGGCGGGTTCCAGAGACCCAGTACTTC. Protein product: CASSLVGGRVPETQYF.

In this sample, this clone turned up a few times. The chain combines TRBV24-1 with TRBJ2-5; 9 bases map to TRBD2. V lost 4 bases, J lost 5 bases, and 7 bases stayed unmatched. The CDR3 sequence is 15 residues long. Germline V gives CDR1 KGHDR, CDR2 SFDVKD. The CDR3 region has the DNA TGTGCCACCAGTGAGGGTATGCTAGCGGGGGAGACCCAGTACTTC. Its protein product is CATSEGMLAGETQYF.

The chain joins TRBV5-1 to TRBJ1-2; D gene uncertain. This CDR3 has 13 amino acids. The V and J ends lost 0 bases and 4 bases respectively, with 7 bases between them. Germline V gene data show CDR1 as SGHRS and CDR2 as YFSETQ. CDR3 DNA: TGCGCCAGCAGCTTGGAGGCCAGCTATGGCTACACCTTC. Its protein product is CASSLEASYGYTF.

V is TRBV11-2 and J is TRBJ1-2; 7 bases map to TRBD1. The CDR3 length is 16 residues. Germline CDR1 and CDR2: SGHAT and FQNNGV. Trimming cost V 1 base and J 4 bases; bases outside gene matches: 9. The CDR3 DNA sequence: TGTGCCAGCAGCTTAGGCCTAGGAGGGGGCGGCTATGGCTACACCTTC. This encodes CASSLGLGGGGYGYTF.